The present entry profiles one T cell receptor beta chain with its context. These data belong to a study of cytomegalovirus exposure and HLA in healthy donors. CDR3 length: 16 residues. Germline V gene data show CDR1 as LGHNA and CDR2 as YNFKEQ. J lost 7 bases, V lost 3 bases, and 9 bases had no gene match. Sequenced by immunoSEQ multiplex PCR; TCRdb stores in-frame clones only, minus some. The sample yields around 150,000 clones, about 90% seen once. This sequence joins TRBV4-2 and TRBJ2-2; TRBD2 matches at 9 bases. This clonotype was obtained from a woman younger than 35 in good health and CMV-seropositive. Material: PBMCs. CDR3 sequence reads: CASSHSSGSTGGELFF. The DNA of the CDR3 is TGTGCCAGCAGCCATAGTAGCGGGAGTACGGGCGGGGAGCTGTTTTTT.